This T cell receptor (beta chain) came from a study of blood T cell repertoires in COVID-19. Across the study: Whether acute or convalescent, the COVID-19 samples came from the United States, Italy and Spain. Sample material is recorded as cDNA or gDNA derived from T cells, B-cell-depleted T cells, or PBMCs.

Source study methods: Researchers report that nucleated cell counts were estimated from reference gene primer amplification. Profiled with immunoSEQ multiplex PCR; TCRdb holds only in-frame clones, not every one. That table supplies the V and J calls and clone size; D and trimming were determined from the DNA. The sample carries 200,000 to 250,000 clones, 85% to 90% recorded once. Germline V lookup: CDR1 MGHRA, CDR2 YSYEKL. The CDR3 runs to 16 residues. Unmatched junction bases numbered 9, after V lost 3 bases and J lost 4 bases. This clone was seen only a few times. It was during active infection that Seattle patients were enrolled and then longitudinally followed.

The TCR originated in a woman in her forties or fifties with COVID-19, enrolled during active disease. This sequence joins TRBV4-1 and TRBJ1-2, with 9 bases identical to TRBD1. The sequenced sample consisted of peripheral blood. The CDR3 here is CASSQVWTGASYGYTF. The CDR3 DNA follows: TGCGCCAGCAGCCAGGTTTGGACAGGGGCCTCCTATGGCTACACCTTC.